This TCR beta chain was recorded in a study of PD-L1 blockade in urothelial cancer. Study overall: Of prior chemotherapy regimens, patients had received between 0 and 3. Blood analysis occurred 3 weeks (second dose) and 6 weeks after treatment start.

Time point indicated: peripheral blood 6 weeks after treatment start. Profiling relied on immunoSEQ multiplex PCR, and the TCRdb table lists in-frame clones only, not all of them. The table has some 23,000 clones, 82% seen once. This clone appeared a few times. The sequence was collected from a man between 65 and 80 years old with urothelial cancer. The material was PBMCs, obtained around atezolizumab (anti-PD-L1) treatment.

The DNA of the CDR3 is TGTGCCAGCTCACCGGACAGGGATCGGGATACGCAGTATTTT. Translated: CASSPDRDRDTQYF. The chain uses TRBV18 and TRBJ2-3; 8 nucleotides line up with TRBD1. This CDR3 contains 14 residues. Germline CDR1 and CDR2: KGHSH and LQKENI. Trimming took 3 bases from V and 6 from J; bases not matched to a gene: 5.